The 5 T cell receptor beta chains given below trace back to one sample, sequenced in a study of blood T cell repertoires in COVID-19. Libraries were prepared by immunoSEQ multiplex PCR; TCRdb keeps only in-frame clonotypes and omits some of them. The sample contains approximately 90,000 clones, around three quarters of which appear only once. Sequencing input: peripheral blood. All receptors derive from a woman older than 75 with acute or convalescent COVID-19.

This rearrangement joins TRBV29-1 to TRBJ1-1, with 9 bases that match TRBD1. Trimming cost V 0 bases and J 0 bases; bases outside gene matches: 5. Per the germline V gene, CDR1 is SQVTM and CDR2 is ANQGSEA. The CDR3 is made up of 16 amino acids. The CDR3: CSVEDGWTGVNTEAFF. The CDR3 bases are TGCAGCGTTGAAGACGGGTGGACAGGGGTGAACACTGAAGCTTTCTTT. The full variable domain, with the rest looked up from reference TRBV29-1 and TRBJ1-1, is SAVISQKPSRDICQRGTSLTIQCQVDSQVTMMFWYRQQPGQSLTLIATANQGSEATYESGFVIDKFPISRPNLTFSTLTVSNMSPEDSSIYLCSVEDGWTGVNTEAFFGQGTRLTVV.

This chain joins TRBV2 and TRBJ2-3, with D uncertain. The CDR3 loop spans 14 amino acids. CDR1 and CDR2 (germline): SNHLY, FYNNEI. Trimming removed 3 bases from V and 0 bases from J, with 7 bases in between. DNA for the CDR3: TGTGCCAGCAGTGATGCCAGGAGCACAGATACGCAGTATTTT. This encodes CASSDARSTDTQYF.

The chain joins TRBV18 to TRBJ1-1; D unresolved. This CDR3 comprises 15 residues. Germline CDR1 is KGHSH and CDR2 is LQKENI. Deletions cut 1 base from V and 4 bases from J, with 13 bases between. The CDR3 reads CASSPLSPSGTEAFF. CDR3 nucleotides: TGTGCCAGCTCACCACTCAGCCCTTCGGGCACTGAAGCTTTCTTT. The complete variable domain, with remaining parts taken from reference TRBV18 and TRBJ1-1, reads NAGVMQNPRHLVRRRGQEARLRCSPMKGHSHVYWYRQLPEEGLKFMVYLQKENIIDESGMPKERFSAEFPKEGPSILRIQQVVRGDSAAYFCASSPLSPSGTEAFFGQGTRLTVV.

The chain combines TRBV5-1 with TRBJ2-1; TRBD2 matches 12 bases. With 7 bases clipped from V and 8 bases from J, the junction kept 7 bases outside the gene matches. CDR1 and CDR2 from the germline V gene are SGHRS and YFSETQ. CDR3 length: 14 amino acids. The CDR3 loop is CASQRLAGAYEQFF. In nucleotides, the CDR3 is TGCGCCAGCCAAAGACTAGCGGGAGCTTATGAGCAGTTCTTC.

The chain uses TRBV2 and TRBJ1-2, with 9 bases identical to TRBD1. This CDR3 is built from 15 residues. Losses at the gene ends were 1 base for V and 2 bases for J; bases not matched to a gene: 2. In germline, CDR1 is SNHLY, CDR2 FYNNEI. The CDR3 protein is CASSEGGTGNYGYTF. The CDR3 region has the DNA TGTGCCAGCAGTGAAGGAGGGACAGGGAACTATGGCTACACCTTC.